This T cell receptor (beta chain) was captured by sequencing in a study of blood T cell repertoires in COVID-19. Study details: In each case, the material was cDNA or gDNA derived from T cells, B-cell-depleted T cells, or PBMCs.

Authors' analysis steps: Researchers report that nucleated cell counts were estimated from reference gene primer amplification. Sequencing used immunoSEQ multiplex PCR; TCRdb keeps in-frame clones, though not all of them. That table furnishes V, J and clone size, whereas the DNA furnished D and trimming. The sample records fewer than 300,000 clones, around four fifths being singletons. This CDR3 is built from 15 residues. CDR1 and CDR2 (germline): MDHEN, SYDVKM. Germline trimming cut 6 bases from V and 3 bases from J; bases unmatched to any gene: 4. This TCR was sampled from a woman aged 70-85 years with active or convalescent COVID-19. This rearrangement joins TRBV28 to TRBJ2-1; 11 bases map to TRBD1. Sequenced: peripheral blood. The DNA for the CDR3 is TGTGCCAGCAGAACCGGGACAGGGGGCTACAATGAGCAGTTCTTC. Translated: CASRTGTGGYNEQFF.